This T cell receptor (beta chain) came from a study of OX40 agonist ivuxolimab in advanced cancers. Background on the whole study: Ivuxolimab was an agonistic, fully human IgG2 monoclonal antibody directed against OX40 (CD134), a costimulatory receptor. Intravenous ivuxolimab was administered to patients every 2 weeks at six dose levels: 0.01, 0.1, 0.3, 1.5, 3 and 10 mg/kg. Of the approximately 50 dose-escalation patients, hepatocellular carcinoma was present in 19, melanoma in roughly 15, renal cell carcinoma in 9 and head and neck cancer in 9. In the dose-escalation cohort, roughly 80% of patients were male, and the mean age was approximately 60 years, with a range of about 20 to 90. Patients were allowed to have had prior anti-PD-1, anti-PD-L1 or anti-CTLA-4 therapy, and less than 45% of the dose-escalation patients had previously received checkpoint inhibitors. Partial responses occurred in three dose-escalation patients: two with cutaneous melanoma and one with hepatocellular carcinoma. Peripheral TCRbeta sequencing was intended to test whether TCR sequence diversity was altered and clonal T-cell expansion was caused by ivuxolimab. The paper describes the monotherapy dose-escalation part (N of about 47 patients) of the phase I trial of ivuxolimab. Study-level results and caveats: After ivuxolimab, CD8+ T cells had more expanded clones than CD4+ T cells on average. At doses of 0.1 to 3.0 mg/kg, clonal expansion of both CD4+ and CD8+ blood T cells was observed from baseline to week 6. The antigen specificity of the clonally expanded peripheral T cells was not determined. Low levels of normalized T-cell clonal expansion were also seen in some patients who did not respond. In the 0.1-3.0 mg/kg groups, partial responders were among the patients with the lowest normalized peripheral clonal expansion, particularly in CD8+ T cells.

Remarks on this clone: This clone's antigen is unknown. Germline is not matched at one junction end, which may reflect a read error.

To sequence the TCRbeta CDR3 region, genomic DNA was isolated from the sorted cells. TCRbeta CDR3 regions were sequenced using the immunoSEQ Assay. TCRdb retrieved this table from immuneACCESS and kept in-frame rearrangements only. Not all clones are present; in checked studies, unresolved V genes account for under half, and no reason is known for the remainder. The sample table contains tens of thousands of clones; only one count was recorded for roughly nine tenths of them. Roughly an eighth of the sample comes from the top ten. The germline V gene gives CDR1 as MNHNS and CDR2 as SASEGT. The cysteine opens and the phenylalanine closes a CDR3 of 13 amino acids. CDR3 DNA is the only sequence kept; it has 39 bases, read in frame from the first base. Patients with autoimmune disease history or receiving systemic immunosuppression were excluded from the trial. In every dose cohort, peripheral blood was drawn for TCR sequencing at baseline, cycle 4 day 1, and cycle 7 day 1. The samples were drawn from a first-in-human, open-label, multicenter phase I dose-escalation trial of ivuxolimab. Adults with locally advanced or metastatic melanoma, renal cell, hepatocellular, or head and neck squamous cell carcinoma were enrolled in the trial. CD4+ and CD8+ T cells were sorted separately from peripheral blood before TCR sequencing.

The starting material was CD4+ or CD8+ T cells sorted from blood, obtained in a trial of the OX40 agonist ivuxolimab. The sequence joins TRBV6-1 to TRBJ2-7; a weak D assignment points to TRBD1 (6 bases agree). The TCR originated in an adult with an advanced solid tumor such as melanoma, head and neck, liver or kidney cancer. The CDR3 sequence is CASSEAPWTERYF. The sequenced DNA is TGTGCCAGCAGTGAAGCCCCCTGGACAGAGCGGTACTTC.